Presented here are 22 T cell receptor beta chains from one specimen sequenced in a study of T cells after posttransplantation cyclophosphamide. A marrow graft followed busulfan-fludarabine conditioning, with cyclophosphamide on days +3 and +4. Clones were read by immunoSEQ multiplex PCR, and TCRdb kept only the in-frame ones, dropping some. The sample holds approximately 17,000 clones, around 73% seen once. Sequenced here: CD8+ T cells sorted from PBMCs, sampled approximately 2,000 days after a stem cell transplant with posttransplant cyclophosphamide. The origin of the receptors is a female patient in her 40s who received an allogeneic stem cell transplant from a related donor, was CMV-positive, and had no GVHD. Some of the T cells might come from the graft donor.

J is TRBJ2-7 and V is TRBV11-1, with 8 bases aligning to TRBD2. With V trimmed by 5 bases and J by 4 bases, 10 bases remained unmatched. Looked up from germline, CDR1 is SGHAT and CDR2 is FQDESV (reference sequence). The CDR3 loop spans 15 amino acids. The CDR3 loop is CASSPLTGGPYEQYF. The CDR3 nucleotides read TGTGCCAGCAGCCCCCTTACGGGGGGGCCGTACGAGCAGTACTTC.

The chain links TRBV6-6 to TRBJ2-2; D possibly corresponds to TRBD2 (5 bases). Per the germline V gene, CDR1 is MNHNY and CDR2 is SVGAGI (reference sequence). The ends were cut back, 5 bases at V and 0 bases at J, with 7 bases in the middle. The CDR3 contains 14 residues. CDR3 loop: CASSPGANTGELFF. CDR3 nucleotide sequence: TGTGCCAGCAGTCCCGGGGCGAACACCGGGGAGCTGTTTTTT.

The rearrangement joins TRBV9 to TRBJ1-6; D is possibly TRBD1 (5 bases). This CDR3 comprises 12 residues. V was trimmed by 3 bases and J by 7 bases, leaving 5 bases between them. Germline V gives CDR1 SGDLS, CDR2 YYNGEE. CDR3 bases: TGTGCCAGCAGCGCAGGGAATTCACCCCTCCACTTT. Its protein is CASSAGNSPLHF.

The CDR3 here is CASSLASGGHGELFF. CDR3 nucleotide sequence: TGTGCCAGCAGTTTGGCTAGCGGGGGTCACGGGGAGCTGTTTTTT. V usage is TRBV28 and J usage is TRBJ2-2; 10 bases align to TRBD2. This CDR3 comprises 15 residues. Germline values: CDR1 MDHEN, CDR2 SYDVKM. The ends lost 3 bases at V and 7 bases at J; junction bases unmatched: 5.

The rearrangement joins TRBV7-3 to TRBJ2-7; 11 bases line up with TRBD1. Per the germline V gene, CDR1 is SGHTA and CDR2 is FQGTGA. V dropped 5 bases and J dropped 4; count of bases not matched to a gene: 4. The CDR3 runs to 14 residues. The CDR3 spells CASSLGQGVYEQYF. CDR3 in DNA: TGTGCCAGCAGCCTGGGACAGGGGGTTTACGAGCAGTACTTC.

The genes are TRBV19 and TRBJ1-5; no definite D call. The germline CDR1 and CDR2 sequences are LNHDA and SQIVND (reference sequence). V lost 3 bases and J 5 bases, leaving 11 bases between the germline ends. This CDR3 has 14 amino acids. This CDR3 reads CASSIQQLYQPQHF. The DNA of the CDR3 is TGTGCCAGTAGTATCCAACAGCTTTATCAGCCCCAGCATTTT.

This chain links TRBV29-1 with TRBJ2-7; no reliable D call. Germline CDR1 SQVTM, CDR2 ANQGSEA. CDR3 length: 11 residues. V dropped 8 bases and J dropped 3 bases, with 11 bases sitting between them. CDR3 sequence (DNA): TGCAGCACTATGTCTAGCTACGAGCAGTACTTC. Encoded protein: CSTMSSYEQYF.

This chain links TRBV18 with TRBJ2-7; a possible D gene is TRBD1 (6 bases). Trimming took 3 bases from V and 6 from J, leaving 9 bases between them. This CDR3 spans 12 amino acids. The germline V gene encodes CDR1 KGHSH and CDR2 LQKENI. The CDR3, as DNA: TGTGCCAGCTCACCTGGACAGCCCGAGCAGTACTTC. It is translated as CASSPGQPEQYF.

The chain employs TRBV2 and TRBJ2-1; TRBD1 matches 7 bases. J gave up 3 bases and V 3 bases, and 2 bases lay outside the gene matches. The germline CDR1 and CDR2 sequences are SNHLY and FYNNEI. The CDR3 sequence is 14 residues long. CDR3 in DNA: TGTGCCAGCAGTGACAGGGGGAACTACAATGAGCAGTTCTTC. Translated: CASSDRGNYNEQFF.

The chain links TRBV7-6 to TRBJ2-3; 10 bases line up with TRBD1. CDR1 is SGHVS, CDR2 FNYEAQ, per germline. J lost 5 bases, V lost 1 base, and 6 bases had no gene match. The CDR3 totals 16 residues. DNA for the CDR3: TGTGCCAGCAGCTTAGTAGTGGGACAGGGGCTAGATACGCAGTATTTT. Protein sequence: CASSLVVGQGLDTQYF.

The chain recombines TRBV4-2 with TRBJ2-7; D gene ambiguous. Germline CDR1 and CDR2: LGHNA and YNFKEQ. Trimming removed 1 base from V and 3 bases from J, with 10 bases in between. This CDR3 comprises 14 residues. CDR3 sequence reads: CASSQGPESYEQYF. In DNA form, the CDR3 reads TGTGCCAGCAGCCAAGGTCCAGAAAGCTACGAGCAGTACTTC.

CDR3 sequence: CASSPGTPYEQYF. CDR3 nucleotide sequence: TGTGCCAGCAGCCCTGGGACACCATACGAGCAGTACTTC. V usage is TRBV2 and J usage is TRBJ2-7; possibly TRBD1 for D (6 bases). The V end was cut by 6 bases, the J end by 4 bases, with 13 bases between. CDR1 and CDR2 (germline): SNHLY, FYNNEI. The CDR3 is made up of 13 amino acids.

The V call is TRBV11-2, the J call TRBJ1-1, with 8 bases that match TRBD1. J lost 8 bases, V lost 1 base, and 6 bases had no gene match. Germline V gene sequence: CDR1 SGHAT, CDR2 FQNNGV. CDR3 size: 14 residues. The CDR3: CASSLGQGAAEAFF. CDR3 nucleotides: TGTGCCAGCAGCTTAGGGCAGGGGGCGGCCGAAGCTTTCTTT.

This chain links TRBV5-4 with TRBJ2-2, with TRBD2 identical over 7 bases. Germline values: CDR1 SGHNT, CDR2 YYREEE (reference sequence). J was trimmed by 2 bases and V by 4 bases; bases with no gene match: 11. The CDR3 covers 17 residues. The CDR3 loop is CASSLAGDGVNTGELFF. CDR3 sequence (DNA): TGTGCCAGCAGCCTGGCGGGGGACGGGGTAAACACCGGGGAGCTGTTTTTT.

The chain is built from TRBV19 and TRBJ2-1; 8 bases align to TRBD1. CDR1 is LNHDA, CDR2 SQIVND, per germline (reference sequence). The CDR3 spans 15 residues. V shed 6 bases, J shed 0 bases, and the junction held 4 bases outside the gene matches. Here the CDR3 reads CASSRTGHSYNEQFF. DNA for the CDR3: TGTGCCAGTAGCCGGACAGGGCACTCCTACAATGAGCAGTTCTTC. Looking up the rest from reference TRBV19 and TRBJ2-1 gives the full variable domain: DGGITQSPKYLFRKEGQNVTLSCEQNLNHDAMYWYRQDPGQGLRLIYYSQIVNDFQKGDIAEGYSVSREKKESFPLTVTSAQKNPTAFYLCASSRTGHSYNEQFFGPGTRLTVL.

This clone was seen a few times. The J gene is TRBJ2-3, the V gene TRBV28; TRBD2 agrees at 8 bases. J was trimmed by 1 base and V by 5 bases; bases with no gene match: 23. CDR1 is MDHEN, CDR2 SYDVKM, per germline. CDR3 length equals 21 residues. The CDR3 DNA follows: TGTGCCAGCAGTCCGTTCATAAAGCGGGGGATTAATGATGAGGGCACAGATACGCAGTATTTT. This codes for CASSPFIKRGINDEGTDTQYF.

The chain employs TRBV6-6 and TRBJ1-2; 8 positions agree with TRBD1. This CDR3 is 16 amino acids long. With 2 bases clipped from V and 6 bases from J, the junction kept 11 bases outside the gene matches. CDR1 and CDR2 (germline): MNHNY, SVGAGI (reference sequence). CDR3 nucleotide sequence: TGTGCCAGCAGTTACCTCGGTCAGGGGGCTGTGAATGGCTACACCTTC. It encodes CASSYLGQGAVNGYTF.

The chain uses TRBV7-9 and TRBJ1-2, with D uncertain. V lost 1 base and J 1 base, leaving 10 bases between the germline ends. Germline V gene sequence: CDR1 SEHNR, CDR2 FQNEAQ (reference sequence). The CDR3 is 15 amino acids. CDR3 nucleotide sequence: TGTGCCAGCAGCTTAGTGGGCAGGAATAACTATGGCTACACCTTC. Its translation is CASSLVGRNNYGYTF.

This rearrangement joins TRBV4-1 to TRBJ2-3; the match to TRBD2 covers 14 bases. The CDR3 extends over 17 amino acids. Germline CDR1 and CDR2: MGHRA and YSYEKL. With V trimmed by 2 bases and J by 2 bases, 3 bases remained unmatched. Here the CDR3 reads CASSQPGLAGATDTQYF. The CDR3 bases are TGCGCCAGCAGCCAACCGGGACTAGCGGGGGCCACAGATACGCAGTATTTT.

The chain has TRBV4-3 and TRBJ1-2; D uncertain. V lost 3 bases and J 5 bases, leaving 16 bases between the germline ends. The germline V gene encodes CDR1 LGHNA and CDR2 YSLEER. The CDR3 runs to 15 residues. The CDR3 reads CASSQEEGGEYGYTF. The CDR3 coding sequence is TGCGCCAGCAGCCAGGAGGAGGGCGGTGAATATGGCTACACCTTC.

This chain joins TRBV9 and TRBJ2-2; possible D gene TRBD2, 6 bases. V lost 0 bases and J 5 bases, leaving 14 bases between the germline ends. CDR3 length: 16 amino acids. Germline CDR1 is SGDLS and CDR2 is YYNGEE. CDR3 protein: CASSVASGLSTGELFF. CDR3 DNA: TGTGCCAGCAGCGTAGCTTCGGGACTGTCAACCGGGGAGCTGTTTTTT.

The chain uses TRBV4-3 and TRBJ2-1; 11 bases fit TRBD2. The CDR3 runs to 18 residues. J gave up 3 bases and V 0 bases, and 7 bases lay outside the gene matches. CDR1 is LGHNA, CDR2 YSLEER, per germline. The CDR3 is CASSQESSGGPDYNEQFF. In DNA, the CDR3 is TGCGCCAGCAGCCAAGAGTCTAGCGGGGGGCCAGACTACAATGAGCAGTTCTTC.